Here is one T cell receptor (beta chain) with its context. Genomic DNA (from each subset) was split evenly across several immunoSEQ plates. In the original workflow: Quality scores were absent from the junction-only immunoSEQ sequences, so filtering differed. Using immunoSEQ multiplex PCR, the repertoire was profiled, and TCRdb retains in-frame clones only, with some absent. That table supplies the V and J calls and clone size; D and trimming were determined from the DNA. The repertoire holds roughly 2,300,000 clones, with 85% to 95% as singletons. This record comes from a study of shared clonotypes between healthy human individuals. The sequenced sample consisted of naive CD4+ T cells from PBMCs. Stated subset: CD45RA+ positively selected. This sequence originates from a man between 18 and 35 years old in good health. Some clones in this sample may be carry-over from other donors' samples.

Here the CDR3 reads CASSLFALPTAGGPYEQYF. CDR3 nucleotides: TGTGCCAGCAGTTTATTCGCTTTACCGACGGCGGGAGGGCCCTACGAGCAGTACTTC. This sequence joins TRBV27 and TRBJ2-7; TRBD2 aligns across 9 bases. Germline V CDR1 and CDR2: MNHEY, SMNVEV (reference sequence). V shed 1 base, J shed 2 bases, and the junction held 15 bases outside the gene matches. There are 19 residues in the CDR3.